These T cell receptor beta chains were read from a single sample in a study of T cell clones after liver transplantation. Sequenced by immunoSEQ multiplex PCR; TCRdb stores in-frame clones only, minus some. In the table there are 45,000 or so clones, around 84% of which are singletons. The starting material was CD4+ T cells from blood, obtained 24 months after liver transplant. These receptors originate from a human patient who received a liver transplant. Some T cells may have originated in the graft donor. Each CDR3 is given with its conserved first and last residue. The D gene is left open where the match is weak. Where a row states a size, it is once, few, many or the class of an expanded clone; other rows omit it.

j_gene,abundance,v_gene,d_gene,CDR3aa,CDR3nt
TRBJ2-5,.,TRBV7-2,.,CASSSSWEETQYF,TGTGCCAGCAGCTCCTCATGGGAAGAGACCCAGTACTTC
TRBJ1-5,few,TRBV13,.,CASSLRASQVSGNQPQHF,TGTGCCAGCAGCTTACGTGCCTCCCAGGTGTCTGGCAATCAGCCCCAGCATTTT
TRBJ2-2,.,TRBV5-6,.,CASSLLGPGELFF,TGTGCCAGCAGCTTGTTAGGGCCCGGGGAGCTGTTTTTT
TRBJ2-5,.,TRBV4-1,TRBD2,CASSQALAGVGETQYF,TGCGCCAGCAGCCAGGCACTAGCGGGAGTGGGAGAGACCCAGTACTTC
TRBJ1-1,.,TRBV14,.,CASSGDGGAGTEAFF,TGTGCCAGCAGCGGGGACGGGGGGGCAGGCACTGAAGCTTTCTTT
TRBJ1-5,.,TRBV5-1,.,CASSPGGYSNQPQHF,TGCGCCAGCAGCCCTGGCGGGTACAGCAATCAGCCCCAGCATTTT
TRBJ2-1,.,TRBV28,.,CASSLGFRSSYNEQFF,TGTGCCAGCAGTTTAGGATTTAGGAGCTCCTACAATGAGCAGTTCTTC
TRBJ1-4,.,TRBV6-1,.,CASSEAEKLFF,TGTGCCAGCAGTGAGGCCGAAAAACTGTTTTTT
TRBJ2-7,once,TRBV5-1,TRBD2,CASSLRLATTKQTYEQYF,TGCGCCAGCAGCTTAAGACTAGCAACCACCAAACAGACCTACGAGCAGTACTTC
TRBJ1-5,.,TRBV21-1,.,CASSNGWFLDNQPQHF,TGTGCCAGCAGCAATGGGTGGTTCCTGGACAATCAGCCCCAGCATTTT
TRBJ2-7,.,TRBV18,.,CASSPPGTTSYEQYF,TGTGCCAGCTCGCCCCCTGGGACAACCTCCTACGAGCAGTACTTC
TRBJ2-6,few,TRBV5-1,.,CASSPDVTGANVLTF,TGCGCCAGCAGCCCAGACGTAACTGGGGCCAACGTCCTGACTTTC
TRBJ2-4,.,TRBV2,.,CASSLLRDRNIQYF,TGTGCCAGCAGTTTGCTCCGGGACCGAAACATTCAGTACTTC
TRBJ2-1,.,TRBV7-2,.,CASSLASPSSYNEQFF,TGTGCCAGCAGCCTGGCTTCACCCAGCTCCTACAATGAGCAGTTCTTC
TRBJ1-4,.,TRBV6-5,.,CASSPRVEEKLFF,TGTGCCAGCAGCCCCAGGGTGGAAGAAAAACTGTTTTTT
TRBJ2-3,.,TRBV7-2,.,CASSLNAYTDTQYF,TGTGCCAGCAGCTTAAACGCCTACACAGATACGCAGTATTTT
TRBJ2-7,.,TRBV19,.,CASETSLGEQYF,TGTGCCAGCGAAACTAGCCTTGGCGAGCAGTACTTC
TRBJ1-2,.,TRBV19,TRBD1,CASRTGNIYGYTF,TGTGCCAGCAGGACAGGGAATATCTATGGCTACACCTTC
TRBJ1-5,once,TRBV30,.,CASSSGVGKPQHF,TGTGCCTCATCTAGCGGAGTAGGTAAGCCCCAGCATTTT
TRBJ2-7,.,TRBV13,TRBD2,CASSLRTSGAYEQYF,TGTGCCAGCAGCCTCAGGACTAGCGGGGCCTACGAGCAGTACTTC
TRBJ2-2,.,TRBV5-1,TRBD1,CASQLALTRTGGKVAGELFF,TGCGCCAGTCAGCTAGCCTTAACGCGGACAGGGGGGAAGGTGGCCGGGGAGCTGTTTTTT
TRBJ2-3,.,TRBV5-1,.,CASSLASGTDTQYF,TGCGCCAGCAGCTTGGCTAGCGGCACAGATACGCAGTATTTT
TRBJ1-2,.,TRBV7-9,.,CASSLPEGIYGYTF,TGTGCCAGCAGCTTACCTGAGGGAATCTATGGCTACACCTTC
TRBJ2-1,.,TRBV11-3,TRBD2,CASSLGGSGRADEQFF,TGTGCCAGCAGCTTGGGGGGAAGCGGGAGGGCCGATGAGCAGTTCTTC
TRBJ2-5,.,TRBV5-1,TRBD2,CASSKREGLQTQYF,TGCGCCAGCAGCAAGCGGGAGGGCCTTCAGACCCAGTACTTC
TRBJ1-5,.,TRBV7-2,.,CASSLAAGRPQHF,TGTGCCAGCAGCCTAGCAGCCGGACGGCCCCAGCATTTT
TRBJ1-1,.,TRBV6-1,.,CASSARTEAFF,TGTGCCAGCTCTGCGAGGACTGAAGCTTTCTTT
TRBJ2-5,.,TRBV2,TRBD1,CASSRDRQETQYF,TGTGCCAGCAGTCGGGACAGACAAGAGACCCAGTACTTC
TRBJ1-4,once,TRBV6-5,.,CASSSRRVATNEKLFF,TGTGCCAGCAGTTCCCGCCGGGTTGCAACTAATGAAAAACTGTTTTTT
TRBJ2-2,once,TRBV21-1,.,CASRIARSDTGELFF,TGTGCCAGTAGAATCGCGAGGTCCGACACCGGGGAGCTGTTTTTT
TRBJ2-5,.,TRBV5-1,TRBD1,CASSPLTGVETQYF,TGCGCCAGCAGCCCACTCACAGGGGTAGAGACCCAGTACTTC
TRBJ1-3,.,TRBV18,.,CASSPGVANTIYF,TGTGCCAGCTCACCAGGGGTGGCAAACACCATATATTTT
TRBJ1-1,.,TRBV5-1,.,CASSLAQNTEAFF,TGCGCCAGCAGCTTGGCACAGAACACTGAAGCTTTCTTT
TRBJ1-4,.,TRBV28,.,CASSLVFRSNEKLFF,TGTGCCAGCAGTTTAGTTTTCAGGTCGAATGAAAAACTGTTTTTT
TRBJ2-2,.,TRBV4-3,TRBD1,CASSHTGAAAGELFF,TGCGCCAGCAGCCATACAGGGGCCGCCGCCGGGGAGCTGTTTTTT
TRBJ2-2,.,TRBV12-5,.,CASRPQAIGIGETGELFF,TGTGCTAGTCGTCCCCAGGCGATTGGGATTGGAGAAACCGGGGAGCTGTTTTTT